The 21 T cell receptor beta chains below were found in one sample sequenced in a study of T cell repertoires in cytomegalovirus infection. No antigen has been assigned to these receptors. TCRdb itself ran the reads through MiXCR, one entry per CDR3 protein. The data show over 45,000 distinct CDR3 sequences, 20% seen once. The sample consisted of CD8+ T cells from cultured PBMCs, taken from culture after CMV antigen stimulation. Receptors originate from a human donor in good health (CMV status not recorded). Some clones in this sample may be carry-over from other donors' samples.

This chain connects TRBV11-2 to TRBJ2-6, with no clear D. In germline, CDR1 is SGHAT, CDR2 FQNNGV. This CDR3 has 23 residues. Between the trimmed V and J ends, which lost 1 base and 0 bases, there was a span of 28 bases. The CDR3 loop reads CASSLALSGFSSLFLSGANVLTF. The CDR3 DNA reads as TGTGCCAGCAGCTTAGCTCTATCCGGGTTCTCTTCTCTTTTCCTCTCTGGGGCCAACGTCCTGACTTTC.

The V call is TRBV7-9, the J call TRBJ1-6; D uncertain. Trimming left V 7 bases short and J 9 bases short, with 10 bases between. Germline V gene sequence: CDR1 SEHNR, CDR2 FQNEAQ (reference sequence). The CDR3 spans 12 residues. The CDR3 loop reads CASTSAGSPLHF. CDR3 coding DNA: TGTGCCAGCACATCAGCAGGTTCACCCCTCCACTTT.

The CDR3 DNA sequence: TGTGCCATCAGTTCCATTACAGGGAATACCGGCACTGAAGCTTTCTTT. It encodes CAISSITGNTGTEAFF. The chain has TRBV10-3 and TRBJ1-1; a possible D gene is TRBD1 (6 bases). Germline V gene data show CDR1 as ENHRY and CDR2 as SYGVKD. The CDR3 extends over 16 amino acids. The V end was cut by 5 bases, the J end by 4 bases, with 20 bases between.

The chain recombines TRBV11-2 with TRBJ1-1; D unresolved. This CDR3 has 13 amino acids. Looked up from germline, CDR1 is SGHAT and CDR2 is FQNNGV. The V gene lost 8 bases and the J gene lost 4 bases, with 14 bases spanning the gap. CDR3 coding DNA: TGTGCCAGCCACACTACCGGTGGCACTGAAGCTTTCTTT. Protein product: CASHTTGGTEAFF.

This clonotype was observed at least ten times. The chain recombines TRBV27 with TRBJ2-7; D is ambiguous. Trimming cost V 0 bases and J 2 bases, with 8 bases left between them. There are 14 residues in the CDR3. Germline CDR1 MNHEY, CDR2 SMNVEV (reference sequence). The CDR3 DNA sequence: TGTGCCAGCAGTTTATCGATAGGGCCCTACGAGCAGTACTTC. This encodes CASSLSIGPYEQYF.

This clonotype showed up just a few times. The chain joins TRBV12-3 or TRBV12-4 to TRBJ2-7, with 7 nucleotides matching TRBD1. The CDR3 extends over 13 amino acids. V was clipped by 6 bases and J by 4 bases; unmatched bases: 6. The CDR3 loop reads CASSSPGQYEQYF. For the CDR3, the DNA is TGTGCCAGCAGCTCGCCGGGACAGTACGAGCAGTACTTC.

The chain employs TRBV7-6 and TRBJ2-5; D is undetermined. CDR1 SGHVS and CDR2 FNYEAQ come from the germline V gene. Between the trimmed V and J ends, which lost 5 bases and 2 bases, there was a span of 3 bases. The CDR3 contains 11 residues. CDR3 in amino acids: CASSIQETQYF. Here the CDR3 DNA reads TGTGCCAGCAGCATTCAAGAGACCCAGTACTTC.

This clonotype was observed a handful of times. The V call is TRBV6-1, the J call TRBJ2-7; 8 bases line up with TRBD1. CDR3 length: 15 amino acids. The germline V gene has CDR1 MNHNS and CDR2 SASEGT. The trim removed 3 bases at V and 7 bases at J, leaving 11 bases unmatched. Here the CDR3 reads CASSDSPTGVWEQYF. CDR3 nucleotides: TGTGCCAGCAGTGATTCGCCGACAGGGGTATGGGAGCAGTACTTC.

V gene TRBV7-9 combines with J gene TRBJ2-7; 7 bases align to TRBD1. The CDR3 loop spans 14 amino acids. Germline-derived CDR1 and CDR2 are SEHNR and FQNEAQ (reference sequence). J lost 5 bases, V lost 2 bases, and 6 bases had no gene match. The DNA for the CDR3 is TGTGCCAGCAGCTTACCGGGGACAGAGAACGAGCAGTACTTC. It specifies CASSLPGTENEQYF.

The chain has TRBV11-2 and TRBJ1-2; 8 positions agree with TRBD1. Germline V gene sequence: CDR1 SGHAT, CDR2 FQNNGV. V gave up 4 bases and J gave up 7 bases; unmatched junction bases: 8. This CDR3 comprises 14 residues. DNA of the CDR3: TGTGCCAGCAGCTCAAGGACAGGGTCGGCTGGCTACACCTTC. Translation gives CASSSRTGSAGYTF.

The chain carries TRBV27 and TRBJ1-6; D uncertain. The CDR3 loop spans 14 amino acids. The germline gives CDR1 MNHEY, CDR2 SMNVEV (reference sequence). Trimming pared 4 bases from V and 7 bases from J, leaving 11 bases between. CDR3 region: CASSWNRWNSPLHF. Here the CDR3 DNA reads TGTGCCAGCAGTTGGAACCGCTGGAATTCACCCCTCCACTTT.

This clonotype was seen many times. This chain joins TRBV7-9 and TRBJ1-5; D is uncertain. Germline V gene data show CDR1 as SEHNR and CDR2 as FQNEAQ (reference sequence). The V end was cut by 5 bases, the J end by 5 bases, with 13 bases between. The CDR3 contains 14 residues. The CDR3 DNA sequence: TGTGCCAGCAGCCGCCAGAGCGGAGATCAGCCCCAGCATTTT. Its translation is CASSRQSGDQPQHF. The full variable domain, with the rest looked up from reference TRBV7-9 and TRBJ1-5, is DTGVSQNPRHKITKRGQNVTFRCDPISEHNRLYWYRQTLGQGPEFLTYFQNEAQLEKSRLLSDRFSAERPKGSFSTLEIQRTEQGDSAMYLCASSRQSGDQPQHFGDGTRLSIL.

V gene TRBV11-2 combines with J gene TRBJ2-1; D could derive from TRBD1 or TRBD2 (5 bases each). Germline V gene data show CDR1 as SGHAT and CDR2 as FQNNGV. This CDR3 is built from 15 residues. Trimming left V 3 bases short and J 4 bases short, with 13 bases between. For the CDR3, the DNA is TGTGCCAGCAGCTTGAGGGATGGGGGTTACAATGAGCAGTTCTTC. It is translated as CASSLRDGGYNEQFF. Drawing the rest from reference TRBV11-2 and TRBJ2-1, the complete variable domain is EAGVAQSPRYKIIEKRQSVAFWCNPISGHATLYWYQQILGQGPKLLIQFQNNGVVDDSQLPKDRFSAERLKGVDSTLKIQPAKLEDSAVYLCASSLRDGGYNEQFFGPGTRLTVL.

This clonotype was counted a few times. The chain employs TRBV6-2 or TRBV6-3 and TRBJ1-2, with D tentatively TRBD1 (6 bases). The V end was cut by 2 bases, the J end by 2 bases, with 9 bases between. The germline V gene has CDR1 MNHEY and CDR2 SVGEGT. The CDR3 totals 14 residues. The CDR3 coding sequence is TGTGCCAGCAGTTACGACAGGATGAACTATGGCTACACCTTC. Translating it yields CASSYDRMNYGYTF.

The chain uses TRBV7-6 and TRBJ2-7; D might be TRBD2 (5 bases). The CDR3 totals 13 residues. Trimming stripped 4 bases from V and 2 bases from J, with 9 bases between. The germline gives CDR1 SGHVS, CDR2 FNYEAQ. CDR3 residues: CASSSGIPYEQYF. For the CDR3, the DNA is TGTGCCAGCAGCTCGGGGATCCCCTACGAGCAGTACTTC.

The rearrangement joins TRBV7-2 to TRBJ2-1; tentatively, D is TRBD2 (7 bases). This CDR3 spans 18 amino acids. The germline V and J ends were trimmed by 1 base and 9 bases, with 25 bases remaining between them. Per the germline V gene, CDR1 is SGHTA and CDR2 is FQGNSA. The CDR3 sequence: CASSLGWERGGLSLEQFF. In DNA form, the CDR3 reads TGTGCCAGCAGCTTAGGATGGGAGAGGGGGGGTCTCAGCCTTGAGCAGTTCTTC.

The chain couples TRBV5-1 to TRBJ1-3; no clear D gene. This CDR3 is built from 15 residues. Per the germline V gene, CDR1 is SGHRS and CDR2 is YFSETQ. Between the trimmed V and J ends, which lost 0 bases and 1 base, there was a span of 8 bases. The CDR3 DNA reads TGCGCCAGCAGCTTGGACCCGAGATCTGGAAACACCATATATTTT. Its protein product is CASSLDPRSGNTIYF. Complete variable domain (other parts from reference TRBV5-1 and TRBJ1-3): KAGVTQTPRYLIKTRGQQVTLSCSPISGHRSVSWYQQTPGQGLQFLFEYFSETQRNKGNFPGRFSGRQFSNSRSEMNVSTLELGDSALYLCASSLDPRSGNTIYFGEGSWLTVV.

The genes are TRBV29-1 and TRBJ2-7; 8 nucleotides agree with TRBD1. This CDR3 spans 13 amino acids. Germline loops: CDR1 SQVTM, CDR2 ANQGSEA. Trimming removed 1 base from V and 5 bases from J; junction bases left unmatched: 4. The CDR3 region is CSVEGTGSHEQYF. CDR3 coding DNA: TGCAGCGTTGAAGGGACAGGGAGCCACGAGCAGTACTTC.

The chain couples TRBV7-9 to TRBJ2-7; TRBD1 is a possible D gene (5 bases). This CDR3 region has 13 residues. The germline V gene has CDR1 SEHNR and CDR2 FQNEAQ (reference sequence). V was trimmed by 4 bases and J by 4 bases, leaving 11 bases between them. The DNA of the CDR3 is TGTGCCAGCAGCTCTAATCAGGGTTACGAGCAGTACTTC. Residues: CASSSNQGYEQYF.

The rearrangement links TRBV7-3 to TRBJ2-3; a possible D gene is TRBD2 (6 bases). There are 14 residues in the CDR3. Trimming pared 5 bases from V and 4 bases from J, leaving 13 bases between. From germline, CDR1 is SGHTA and CDR2 FQGTGA. The CDR3 loop reads CASSASGGADTQYF. CDR3 nucleotide sequence: TGTGCCAGCAGCGCTTCCGGAGGGGCAGATACGCAGTATTTT.

V is TRBV7-8 and J is TRBJ2-7, with D perhaps TRBD2 (6 bases). Germline V gene lookup returns CDR1 SGHVS and CDR2 FQNEAQ. V lost 2 bases, J lost 7 bases, and 18 bases lay in between. The CDR3 has 15 amino acids. Here the CDR3 reads CASSLTPRTIYEQYF. CDR3 DNA sequence: TGTGCCAGCAGCTTAACCCCCCGGACTATCTATGAGCAGTACTTC.